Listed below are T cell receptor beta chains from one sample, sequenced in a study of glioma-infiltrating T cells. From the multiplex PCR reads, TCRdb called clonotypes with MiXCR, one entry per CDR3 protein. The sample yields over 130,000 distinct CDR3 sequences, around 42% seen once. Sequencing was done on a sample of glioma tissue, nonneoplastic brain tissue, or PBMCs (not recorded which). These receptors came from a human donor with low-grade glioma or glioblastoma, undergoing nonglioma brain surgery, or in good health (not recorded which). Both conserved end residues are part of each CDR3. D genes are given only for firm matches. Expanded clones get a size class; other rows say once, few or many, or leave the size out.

CDR3 DNA: TGTGCCAGCAGCTGGGGCAGAAGCACAGATACGCAGTATTTT; CDR3 protein: CASSWGRSTDTQYF; clone size: few; D gene: .; CDR3 length: 14; V gene: TRBV6-5; J gene: TRBJ2-3
CDR3 DNA: TGTGCCATCAGTGAGTCGGCCAGAGATACGCAGTATTTT; CDR3 protein: CAISESARDTQYF; clone size: few; D gene: .; CDR3 length: 13; V gene: TRBV10-3; J gene: TRBJ2-3
CDR3 DNA: TGCAGTGCTAGAGACGCGGGGGTTAGCTCCTACGAGCAGTACTTC; CDR3 protein: CSARDAGVSSYEQYF; clone size: .; D gene: TRBD2; CDR3 length: 15; V gene: TRBV20-1; J gene: TRBJ2-7
CDR3 DNA: TGTGCCACCAGTGATTATTCTATCAGAGCGGGCTACAATGAGCAGTTCTTC; CDR3 protein: CATSDYSIRAGYNEQFF; clone size: .; D gene: .; CDR3 length: 17; V gene: TRBV6-1; J gene: TRBJ2-1
CDR3 DNA: TGTGCCAGCAGGGAGAACAGAGATACGCAGTATTTT; CDR3 protein: CASRENRDTQYF; clone size: many; D gene: .; CDR3 length: 12; V gene: TRBV6-1; J gene: TRBJ2-3
CDR3 DNA: TGTGCCAGCAGTTTAACTATCATAGCCAAAAACATTCAGTACTTC; CDR3 protein: CASSLTIIAKNIQYF; clone size: .; D gene: .; CDR3 length: 15; V gene: TRBV6-2/TRBV6-3; J gene: TRBJ2-4
CDR3 DNA: TGTGCCAGCAGTGTGGACTGGGATTCTCATACGCAGTATTTT; CDR3 protein: CASSVDWDSHTQYF; clone size: few; D gene: .; CDR3 length: 14; V gene: TRBV6-4; J gene: TRBJ2-3
CDR3 DNA: TGTGCCAGCAGCTACCGCCGGGCCTCAGAGACCCAGTACTTC; CDR3 protein: CASSYRRASETQYF; clone size: many; D gene: .; CDR3 length: 14; V gene: TRBV7-2; J gene: TRBJ2-5
CDR3 DNA: TGCAGTGCTAGAGATCCCCCCGAGCGGGGGTGGGATACGCAGTATTTT; CDR3 protein: CSARDPPERGWDTQYF; clone size: .; D gene: TRBD2; CDR3 length: 16; V gene: TRBV20-1; J gene: TRBJ2-3
CDR3 DNA: TGTGCCAGCAGCCCCGGACATTCGAACACTGGAGCTTTCTTT; CDR3 protein: CASSPGHSNTGAFF; clone size: .; D gene: .; CDR3 length: 14; V gene: TRBV7-2; J gene: TRBJ1-1
CDR3 DNA: TGTGCCAGCAGCTTATGGACAGGGGGTGAATGGGGCAATCAGCCCCAGCATTTT; CDR3 protein: CASSLWTGGEWGNQPQHF; clone size: few; D gene: TRBD1; CDR3 length: 18; V gene: TRBV7-8; J gene: TRBJ1-5
CDR3 DNA: TGCAGTGCTAGAGATACAGCTGCGAGCACCGGGGAGCTGTTTTTT; CDR3 protein: CSARDTAASTGELFF; clone size: few; D gene: .; CDR3 length: 15; V gene: TRBV20-1; J gene: TRBJ2-2
CDR3 DNA: TGCGCCAGCAGCCAAGGGGAACTAGCGGGACCCCGGATCTTC; CDR3 protein: CASSQGELAGPRIF; clone size: many; D gene: TRBD2; CDR3 length: 14; V gene: TRBV4-3; J gene: TRBJ2-1
CDR3 DNA: TGCGCCAGCAGCAAGTCCACGGACACCCATCAAGAGACCCAGTACTTC; CDR3 protein: CASSKSTDTHQETQYF; clone size: .; D gene: .; CDR3 length: 16; V gene: TRBV4-1; J gene: TRBJ2-5
CDR3 DNA: TGTGCCAGCAGCTTAAAGGTGAACACTGAAGCTTTCTTT; CDR3 protein: CASSLKVNTEAFF; clone size: few; D gene: .; CDR3 length: 13; V gene: TRBV7-8; J gene: TRBJ1-1
CDR3 DNA: TGTGCCAGCAGCACCGGGACAGGGGAGGTCAATGAGCAGTTCTTC; CDR3 protein: CASSTGTGEVNEQFF; clone size: .; D gene: TRBD1; CDR3 length: 15; V gene: TRBV5-4; J gene: TRBJ2-1
CDR3 DNA: TGTGCCAGCAGCCCCGGGACTAGCGGACGCTCCTACAATGAGCAGTTCTTC; CDR3 protein: CASSPGTSGRSYNEQFF; clone size: .; D gene: TRBD2; CDR3 length: 17; V gene: TRBV4-1; J gene: TRBJ2-1
CDR3 DNA: TGTGCCATCAGTTCGGCCGGCGAGACATATGGCTACACCTTC; CDR3 protein: CAISSAGETYGYTF; clone size: .; D gene: .; CDR3 length: 14; V gene: TRBV10-3; J gene: TRBJ1-2
CDR3 DNA: TGTGCCACCAGTGGAGGGGGCGGCACTGAAGCTTTCTTT; CDR3 protein: CATSGGGGTEAFF; clone size: .; D gene: TRBD1; CDR3 length: 13; V gene: TRBV6-5; J gene: TRBJ1-1
CDR3 DNA: TGTGCCAGCACCCTAACAGGGGCGCAAGAGACCCAGTACTTC; CDR3 protein: CASTLTGAQETQYF; clone size: .; D gene: TRBD1; CDR3 length: 14; V gene: TRBV2; J gene: TRBJ2-5
CDR3 DNA: TGTGCCTGGACCCCCAGCCCCAATTCACCCCTCCACTTT; CDR3 protein: CAWTPSPNSPLHF; clone size: .; D gene: .; CDR3 length: 13; V gene: TRBV30; J gene: TRBJ1-6
CDR3 DNA: TGTGCCAGCATTAACGCCGGGACTAGCGGAACCTACGAGCAGTACTTC; CDR3 protein: CASINAGTSGTYEQYF; clone size: .; D gene: TRBD2; CDR3 length: 16; V gene: TRBV28; J gene: TRBJ2-7
CDR3 DNA: TGTGCCAGCAGCCCGGGACAGTCCTACGAGCAGTACTTC; CDR3 protein: CASSPGQSYEQYF; clone size: .; D gene: TRBD1; CDR3 length: 13; V gene: TRBV11-2; J gene: TRBJ2-7
CDR3 DNA: TGTGCCAGCAGCCAGAGACTAGTCCGGGAGCAGTACTTC; CDR3 protein: CASSQRLVREQYF; clone size: .; D gene: .; CDR3 length: 13; V gene: TRBV3-1; J gene: TRBJ2-5
CDR3 DNA: TGTGCCAGCAGCCGTTATGTCCAAGAGACCCAGTACTTC; CDR3 protein: CASSRYVQETQYF; clone size: few; D gene: .; CDR3 length: 13; V gene: TRBV11-2; J gene: TRBJ2-5
CDR3 DNA: TGTGCCAGCTTAAAAGGGGGGGGTCAAGAGACCCAGTACTTC; CDR3 protein: CASLKGGGQETQYF; clone size: .; D gene: .; CDR3 length: 14; V gene: TRBV2; J gene: TRBJ2-5
CDR3 DNA: TGTGCCAGTAGTAACCGAAGAGAGACCAAGTACTTC; CDR3 protein: CASSNRRETKYF; clone size: once; D gene: .; CDR3 length: 12; V gene: TRBV19; J gene: TRBJ2-5